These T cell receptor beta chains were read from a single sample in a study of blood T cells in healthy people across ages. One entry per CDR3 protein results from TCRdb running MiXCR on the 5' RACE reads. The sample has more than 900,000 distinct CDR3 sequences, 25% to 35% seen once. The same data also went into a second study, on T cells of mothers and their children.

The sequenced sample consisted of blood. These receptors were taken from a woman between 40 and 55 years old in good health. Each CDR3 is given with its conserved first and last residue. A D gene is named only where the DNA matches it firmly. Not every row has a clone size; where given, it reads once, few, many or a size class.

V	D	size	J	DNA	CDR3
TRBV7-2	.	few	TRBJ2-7	TGTGCCAGCAGCTTAGGGCTCCAGGGGTACACCTACGAGCAGTACTTC	CASSLGLQGYTYEQYF
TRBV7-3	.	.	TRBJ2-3	TGTGCCAGCAGCCGGACGGGGCGCACAGATACGCAGTATTTT	CASSRTGRTDTQYF
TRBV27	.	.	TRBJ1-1	TGTGCCGGCAGTTTCGACGGGACCCTGAGCACTGAAGCTTTCTTT	CAGSFDGTLSTEAFF
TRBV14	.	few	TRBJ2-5	TGTGCCAGCAGCCAAGCCAGGTTGGAGACCCAGTACTTC	CASSQARLETQYF
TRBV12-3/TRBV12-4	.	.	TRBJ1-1	TGTGCCAGCCGACCGTTTGGGTTTCTAATGAACACTGAAGCTTTCTTT	CASRPFGFLMNTEAFF
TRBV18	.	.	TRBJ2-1	TGTGCCAGCTCACACACCGTTAATGAGCAGTTCTTC	CASSHTVNEQFF
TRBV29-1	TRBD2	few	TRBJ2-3	TGCAGCGTTGAAGGGGCTAGCGGGGGCACAGATACGCAGTATTTT	CSVEGASGGTDTQYF
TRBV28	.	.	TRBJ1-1	TGTGCCAGCAGTCCCCCGCGGAAGTCTGCTGAAGCTTTCTTT	CASSPPRKSAEAFF
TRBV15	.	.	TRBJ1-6	TGTGCCACCAGCAGAGATTCATTTTCACCCCTCCACTTT	CATSRDSFSPLHF
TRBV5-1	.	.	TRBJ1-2	TGCGCCAGCAGCTCCTACCCCGGGCTATTTCACTATGGCTACACCTTC	CASSSYPGLFHYGYTF
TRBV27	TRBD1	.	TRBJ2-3	TGTGCCAGTCGGGACAGGCCCTTCACAGATACGCAGTATTTT	CASRDRPFTDTQYF
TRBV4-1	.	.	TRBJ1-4	TGCGCCAGCAGCCGGTCCGGGACTGGAGAAAAACTGTTTTTT	CASSRSGTGEKLFF
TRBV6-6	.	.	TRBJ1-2	TGTGCCAGCAGTTACAAGGATGGGGGGGGCTACACCTTC	CASSYKDGGGYTF
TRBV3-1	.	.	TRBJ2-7	TGTGCCAGCAGCCAAGGATTACAGGATTACGAGCAGTACTTC	CASSQGLQDYEQYF
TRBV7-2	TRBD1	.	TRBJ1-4	TGTGCCAGCAGCTTAGTTCGGACAGGCCCCCCAACTAATGAAAAACTGTTTTTT	CASSLVRTGPPTNEKLFF
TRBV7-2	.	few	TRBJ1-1	TGTGCCAGCAGCTTAGCGGAGGGGGTGAACACTGAAGCTTTCTTT	CASSLAEGVNTEAFF
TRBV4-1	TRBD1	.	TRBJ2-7	TGCGCCAGCAGCCGTCGGGACAGGGACTACGAGCAGTACTTC	CASSRRDRDYEQYF
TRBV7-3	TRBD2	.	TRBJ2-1	TGTGCCAGCAGCTTAAGGCCCTCCGGGGCGGGGGAGCGCACTTACAATGAGCAGTTCTTC	CASSLRPSGAGERTYNEQFF
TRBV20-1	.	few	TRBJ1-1	TGCAGTGCTAGAAATCCCCCGAACACTGAAGCTTTCTTT	CSARNPPNTEAFF
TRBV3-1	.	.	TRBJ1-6	TGTGCCAGCAGCCAAAGCAGGGTTTCACCCCTCCACTTT	CASSQSRVSPLHF
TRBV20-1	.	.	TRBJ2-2	TGCAGTGCTAGAGGTGGCAGGAGCCGGTGGGAGCTGTTTTTT	CSARGGRSRWELFF
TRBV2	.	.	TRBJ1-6	TGTGCCAGCAGAGATGCGGGGCGTAATTCACCCCTCCACTTT	CASRDAGRNSPLHF
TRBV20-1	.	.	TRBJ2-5	TGCAGTGCTATGAATTACGGGGCGGGGGCCGCACAAGAGGCCCAGTACTTC	CSAMNYGAGAAQEAQYF
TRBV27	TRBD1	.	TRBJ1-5	TGTGCCAGCAGTTTATACGAGGGGGCTGGTCAGCCCCAGCATTTT	CASSLYEGAGQPQHF
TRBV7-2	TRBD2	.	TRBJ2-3	TGTGCCAGCAGCAGGGACGGCGGGGGGGGAGGCGCAGATACGCAGTATTTT	CASSRDGGGGGADTQYF
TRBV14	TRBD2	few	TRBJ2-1	TGTGCCAGCAGCCAACCCGGGACTAGCGGGGCCAATGAGCAGTTCTTC	CASSQPGTSGANEQFF
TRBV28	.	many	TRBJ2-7	TGTGCCAGCAGTTTCCCAGCTGACTCCTACGAGCAGTACTTC	CASSFPADSYEQYF
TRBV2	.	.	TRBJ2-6	TGTGCCGGCAGTGAAGGGGCTGGGGCCAACGTCCTGACTTTC	CAGSEGAGANVLTF
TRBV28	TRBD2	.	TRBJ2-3	TGTGCCAGCAGCCACACGGGGGGGATCACAGATACGCAGTATTTT	CASSHTGGITDTQYF
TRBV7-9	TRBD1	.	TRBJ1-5	TGTGCCAGCAGCCCGGGACAGGGACAAGGACAGCCCCAGCATTTT	CASSPGQGQGQPQHF
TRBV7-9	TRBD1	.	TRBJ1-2	TGTGCCAGCAGCCCGCCAGGGGGCTCAAAGAATGGCTACACCTTC	CASSPPGGSKNGYTF
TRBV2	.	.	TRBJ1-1	TGTGCCAGCAGTGAAAGGCGGGCGAACACTGAAGCTTTCTTT	CASSERRANTEAFF
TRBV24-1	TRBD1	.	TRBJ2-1	TGTGCCACCAGTGACTACCGGACAGGGAGTATGGGCAATGAGCAGTTCTTC	CATSDYRTGSMGNEQFF
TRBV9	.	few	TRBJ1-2	TGTGCCAGCAGCGACACGACAAGAGGGGCTAACTATGGCTACACCTTC	CASSDTTRGANYGYTF
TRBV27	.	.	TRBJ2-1	TGTGCCAGCAGTTCCTCCCGCTCCTACAATGAGCAGTTCTTC	CASSSSRSYNEQFF
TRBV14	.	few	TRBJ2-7	TGTGCCAGCAGCCAAGCCAAAGGTGGGGGACCAACCTACGAGCAGTACTTC	CASSQAKGGGPTYEQYF
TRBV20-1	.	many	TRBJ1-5	TGCAGTGCTAGAGATCAAGGTCAGCCCCAGCATTTT	CSARDQGQPQHF
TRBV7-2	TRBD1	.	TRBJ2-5	TGTGCCAGCAGCTTAGCGTGGCAGGGGGAAGAGACCCAGTACTTC	CASSLAWQGEETQYF
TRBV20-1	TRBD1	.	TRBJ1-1	TGCAGTGCTAGAGATTTAAGGACAGGGGGTACTGAAGCTTTCTTT	CSARDLRTGGTEAFF
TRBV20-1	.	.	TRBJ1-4	TGCAGTGCTCGTGGGACAACTAATGAAAAACTGTTTTTT	CSARGTTNEKLFF
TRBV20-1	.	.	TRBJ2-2	TGCAGTGCTAGAGGGAGGATCGGGGAGCGGTTTTTT	CSARGRIGERFF
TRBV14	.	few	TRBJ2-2	TGTGCCGGCAGCCACACGGCCCCGAACACCGGGGGGCTGTTTTTT	CAGSHTAPNTGGLFF
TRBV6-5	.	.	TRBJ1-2	TGTGCCAGCAGTTACTCCAGACCGGGACCGAAAGGCTATGGCTACACCTTC	CASSYSRPGPKGYGYTF
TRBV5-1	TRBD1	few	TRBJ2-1	TGCGCCAGCAGCTTGCAGAGACAGGGGGCTTGGAATGAGCAGTTCTTC	CASSLQRQGAWNEQFF
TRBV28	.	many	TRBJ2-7	TGTGCCAGCAGCCCCGACCCGTATGGGCAGTACTTC	CASSPDPYGQYF
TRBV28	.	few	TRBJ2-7	TGTGCCAGCAGTATAACAGTCCCCTACGAGCAGTACTTC	CASSITVPYEQYF
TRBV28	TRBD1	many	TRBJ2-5	TGTGCCAGTAGACAGGGGGTGAGACAAGAGACCCAGTACTTC	CASRQGVRQETQYF